The clone carrying this T cell receptor (beta chain) was picked up a small number of times. Its specificity is not known. The entry originates in a study of shared clonotypes between healthy human individuals. Points from the study as a whole: Sharing across a few donors was seen in roughly 5% of naive CD4 clonotypes.

Per the authors' pipeline: Quality scores were absent from the junction-only immunoSEQ sequences, so filtering differed. The protocol was immunoSEQ multiplex PCR, while the TCRdb copy is restricted to in-frame clones and leaves out a portion. V, J and clone size are taken as reported in that table, and D and trimming were inferred from the DNA itself. The sample consists of 650,000 to 800,000 clones, about 91% of them appearing once. The germline gives CDR1 SEHNR, CDR2 FQNEAQ (reference sequence). The CDR3 is 15 residues long. V was shortened by 2 bases and J by 6 bases, with 16 bases between the two germline ends. CD8 cells classed as naive were CD45RO-negative and positively selected for CCR7, excluding terminally differentiated effector memory CD45RA+ cells.

The receptor was isolated from a man under 40 in good health. V and J are TRBV7-9 and TRBJ1-2; D is perhaps TRBD1 (5 bases). The sequenced sample consisted of naive CD8+ T cells sorted from blood. In nucleotides, the CDR3 is TGTGCCAGCAGCTTAAGGGGCACCTCAGAGGATGGCTACACCTTC. Translating it yields CASSLRGTSEDGYTF.